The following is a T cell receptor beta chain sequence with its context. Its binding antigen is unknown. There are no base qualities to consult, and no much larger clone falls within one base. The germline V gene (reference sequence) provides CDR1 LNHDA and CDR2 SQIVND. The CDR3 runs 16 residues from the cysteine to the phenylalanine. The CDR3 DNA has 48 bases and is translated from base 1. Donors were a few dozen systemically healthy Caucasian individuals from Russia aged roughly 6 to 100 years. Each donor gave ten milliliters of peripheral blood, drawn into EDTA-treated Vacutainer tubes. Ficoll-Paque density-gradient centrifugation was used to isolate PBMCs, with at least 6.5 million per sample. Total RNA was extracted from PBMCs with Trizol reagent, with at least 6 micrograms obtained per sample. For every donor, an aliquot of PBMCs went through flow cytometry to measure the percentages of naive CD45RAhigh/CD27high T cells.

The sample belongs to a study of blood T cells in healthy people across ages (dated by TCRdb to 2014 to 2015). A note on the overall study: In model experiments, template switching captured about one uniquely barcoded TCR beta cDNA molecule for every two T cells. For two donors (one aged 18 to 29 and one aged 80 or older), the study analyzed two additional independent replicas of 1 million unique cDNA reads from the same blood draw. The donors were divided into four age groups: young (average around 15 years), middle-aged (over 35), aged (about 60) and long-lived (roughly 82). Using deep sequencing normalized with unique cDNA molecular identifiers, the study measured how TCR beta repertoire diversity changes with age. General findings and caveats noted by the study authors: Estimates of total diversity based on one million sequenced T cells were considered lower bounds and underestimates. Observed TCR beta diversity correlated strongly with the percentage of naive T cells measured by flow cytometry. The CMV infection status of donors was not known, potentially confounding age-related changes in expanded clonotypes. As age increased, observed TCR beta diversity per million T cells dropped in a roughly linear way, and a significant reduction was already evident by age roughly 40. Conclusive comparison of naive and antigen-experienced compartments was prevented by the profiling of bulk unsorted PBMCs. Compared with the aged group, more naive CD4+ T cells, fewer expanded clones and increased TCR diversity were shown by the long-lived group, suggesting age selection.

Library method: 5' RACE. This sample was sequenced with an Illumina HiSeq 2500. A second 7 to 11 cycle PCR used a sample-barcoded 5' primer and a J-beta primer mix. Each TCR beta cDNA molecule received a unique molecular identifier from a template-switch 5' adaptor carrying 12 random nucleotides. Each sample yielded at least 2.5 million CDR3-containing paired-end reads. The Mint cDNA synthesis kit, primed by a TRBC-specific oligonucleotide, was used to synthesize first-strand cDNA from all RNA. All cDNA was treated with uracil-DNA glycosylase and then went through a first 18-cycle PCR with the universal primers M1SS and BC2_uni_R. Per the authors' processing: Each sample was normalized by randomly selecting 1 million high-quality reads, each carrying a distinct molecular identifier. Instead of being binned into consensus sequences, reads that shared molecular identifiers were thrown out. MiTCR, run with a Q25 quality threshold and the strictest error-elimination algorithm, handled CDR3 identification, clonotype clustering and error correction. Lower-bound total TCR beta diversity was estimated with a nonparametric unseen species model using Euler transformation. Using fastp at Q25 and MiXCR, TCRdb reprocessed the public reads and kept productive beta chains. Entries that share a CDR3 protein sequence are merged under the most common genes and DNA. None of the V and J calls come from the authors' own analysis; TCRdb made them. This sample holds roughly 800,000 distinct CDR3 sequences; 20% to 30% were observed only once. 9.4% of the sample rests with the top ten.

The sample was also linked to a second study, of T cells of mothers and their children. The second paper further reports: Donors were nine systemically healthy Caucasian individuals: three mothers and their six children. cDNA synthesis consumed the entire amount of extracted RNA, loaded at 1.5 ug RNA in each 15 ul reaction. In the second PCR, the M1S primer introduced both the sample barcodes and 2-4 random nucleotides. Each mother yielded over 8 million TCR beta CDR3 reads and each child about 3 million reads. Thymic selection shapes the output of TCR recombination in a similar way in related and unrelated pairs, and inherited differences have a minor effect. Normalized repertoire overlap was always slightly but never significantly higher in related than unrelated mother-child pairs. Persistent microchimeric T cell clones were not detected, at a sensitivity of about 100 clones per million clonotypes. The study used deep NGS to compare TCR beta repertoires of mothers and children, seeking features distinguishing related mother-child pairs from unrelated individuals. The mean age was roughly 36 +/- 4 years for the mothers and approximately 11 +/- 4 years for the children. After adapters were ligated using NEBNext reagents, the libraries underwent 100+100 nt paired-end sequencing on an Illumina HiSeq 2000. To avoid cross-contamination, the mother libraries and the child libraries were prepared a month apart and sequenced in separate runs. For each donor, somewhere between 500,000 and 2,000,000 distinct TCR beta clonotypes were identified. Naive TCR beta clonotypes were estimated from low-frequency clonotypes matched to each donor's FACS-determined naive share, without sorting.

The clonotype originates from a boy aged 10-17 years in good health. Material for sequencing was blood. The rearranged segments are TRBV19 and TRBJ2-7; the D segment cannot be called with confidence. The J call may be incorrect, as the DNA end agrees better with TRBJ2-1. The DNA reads TGTGCCAGTAGTATCCTGGCCCCAGCATTTATAGATGAGCAGTTCTTC. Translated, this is CASSILAPAFIDEQFF.